Below, 19 T cell receptor beta chains from the same sample are listed, as sequenced in a study of T cells in Graves' hyperthyroidism and ophthalmopathy. Amplified regions were TCR beta CDR3 sequences from RNA transcripts. When the TCR CDR3 underwent first-round RT-PCR, the HTBI primer set was used. A single record per CDR3 protein comes from TCRdb applying MiXCR to the multiplex PCR reads. This table holds about 610,000 distinct CDR3 sequences, approximately 15% found once. The sample comprised blood. Source of these receptors: a woman between 40 and 55 years old with Graves' ophthalmopathy.

There are many counts of this clonotype. The chain couples TRBV7-9 to TRBJ2-5; D remains unclear. Germline values: CDR1 SEHNR, CDR2 FQNEAQ (reference sequence). The CDR3 runs 16 residues. V lost 0 bases and J 1 base, leaving 12 bases between the germline ends. CDR3 coding DNA: TGTGCCAGCAGCTTAGCAGGGCCAGGAGCCCAAGAGACCCAGTACTTC. This codes for CASSLAGPGAQETQYF.

This chain joins TRBV6-2 or TRBV6-3 and TRBJ2-5; D possibly corresponds to TRBD1 (6 bases). CDR3 length equals 14 residues. V dropped 0 bases and J dropped 7 bases, with 12 bases sitting between them. CDR1 is MNHEY and CDR2 is SVGEGT in the germline V gene. The CDR3 coding sequence is TGTGCCAGCAGTTACTCCGATTGGGGGCGGACCCAGTACTTC. This codes for CASSYSDWGRTQYF.

This clonotype was picked up many times. The chain couples TRBV24-1 to TRBJ2-5; weak D call: TRBD1 (6 bases). The CDR3 is 18 residues long. CDR1 is KGHDR, CDR2 SFDVKD, per germline. The ends were cut back, 5 bases at V and 4 bases at J, with 25 bases in the middle. CDR3: CATSATPGAGKAAETQYF. CDR3 coding DNA: TGTGCCACCAGTGCGACCCCAGGGGCAGGGAAGGCGGCAGAGACCCAGTACTTC.

The rearrangement links TRBV30 to TRBJ2-5, with a weak D call TRBD2 (6 bases). The CDR3 covers 13 residues. The V end lost 5 bases, the J end lost 5 bases, and 15 bases lay between the germline ends. In germline, CDR1 is GTSNPN, CDR2 SVGIG (reference sequence). This CDR3 is CAWGTANKETQYF. In nucleotides, the CDR3 is TGTGCCTGGGGGACTGCGAATAAGGAGACCCAGTACTTC.

This clonotype appeared a few times. A read error may explain this, as a much larger clone is one base away. The chain combines TRBV30 with TRBJ2-7; 7 bases agree with TRBD2. Germline V gives CDR1 GTSNPN, CDR2 SVGIG (reference sequence). The length of the CDR3 is 13 residues. CDR3 protein: CAWAPAGPYEQCF. The CDR3 nucleotides are TGTGCCTGGGCCCCAGCGGGACCCTACGAGCAGTGCTTC. Full variable domain (outside the CDR3, taken from reference TRBV30 and TRBJ2-7): SQTIHQWPATLVQPVGSPLSLECTVEGTSNPNLYWYRQAAGRGLQLLFYSVGIGQISSEVPQNLSASRPQDRQFILSSKKLLLSDSGFYLCAWAPAGPYEQCFGPGTRLTVT.

V gene TRBV2 combines with J gene TRBJ2-5; no reliable D call. V was pared by 5 bases and J by 1 base, with 11 bases between. The CDR3 spans 14 residues. Germline CDR1 SNHLY, CDR2 FYNNEI. The CDR3 loop is CASSSSLAQETQYF. CDR3 DNA: TGTGCCAGCAGTTCTTCCCTCGCCCAAGAGACCCAGTACTTC.

A remark on this clonotype: One end of the junction fails to match germline, which may point to a read error. The rearrangement links TRBV6-2 or TRBV6-3 to TRBJ2-7; the D is unclear. Per the germline V gene, CDR1 is MNHEY and CDR2 is SVGEGT. The CDR3 totals 11 residues. In DNA, the CDR3 is TGTGCCAGTTCTTCATCCTACGCGCAGTACTTC. Protein sequence: CASSSSYAQYF.

The chain links TRBV29-1 to TRBJ1-1; weak D call: TRBD1 (5 bases). Between the trimmed V and J ends, which lost 7 bases and 3 bases, there was a span of 15 bases. In germline, CDR1 is SQVTM, CDR2 ANQGSEA. The CDR3 runs to 13 residues. This chain's CDR3 is CSAVGVADTEAFF. The CDR3 nucleotides are TGCAGCGCCGTGGGGGTTGCGGACACTGAAGCTTTCTTT.

The rearrangement uses TRBV6-1 and TRBJ2-4; 8 bases map to TRBD2. After removal of 7 bases from V and 4 bases from J, the junction contained 15 bases not matched to a gene. The CDR3 loop spans 17 amino acids. Germline CDR1 reads MNHNS; CDR2 reads SASEGT. The CDR3 here is CASTQWVAAGVKNIQYF. CDR3 coding DNA: TGTGCCAGCACCCAATGGGTAGCAGCGGGAGTTAAAAACATTCAGTACTTC.

This clonotype was detected many times. The chain joins TRBV29-1 to TRBJ2-7; the match to TRBD2 covers 13 bases. From germline, CDR1 is SQVTM and CDR2 ANQGSEA. V lost 6 bases and J lost 6; bases outside the gene matches: 8. This CDR3 region has 14 residues. The CDR3 loop is CSVGGLAGSAEQYF. The CDR3 DNA is TGCAGCGTGGGGGGACTAGCGGGGTCCGCCGAGCAGTACTTC.

This clonotype was found a few times. The chain joins TRBV4-1 to TRBJ1-1; TRBD1 is a possible D gene (6 bases). V lost 4 bases to trimming and J lost 0 bases, with 18 bases between them. This CDR3 has 17 residues. Per the germline V gene, CDR1 is MGHRA and CDR2 is YSYEKL. The CDR3 protein is CASSPTGYLFMNTEAFF. The CDR3 nucleotides are TGCGCCAGCAGCCCCACAGGGTACCTTTTCATGAACACTGAAGCTTTCTTT.

The J gene is TRBJ2-2, the V gene TRBV30; 12 bases fit TRBD1. There are 15 residues in the CDR3. Germline V lookup: CDR1 GTSNPN, CDR2 SVGIG (reference sequence). The V and J ends lost 8 bases and 1 base, in that order; junction bases with no gene match: 5. DNA of the CDR3: TGTGCCCGCGGGACAGGGGGCATGAACACCGGGGAGCTGTTTTTT. Translating gives CARGTGGMNTGELFF.

This clonotype was detected many times. The chain carries TRBV5-1 and TRBJ1-2; D uncertain. There are 13 residues in the CDR3. V was pared by 3 bases and J by 1 base, with 7 bases between. Germline CDR1 reads SGHRS; CDR2 reads YFSETQ. The CDR3 reads CASSYGVNYGYTF. CDR3 nucleotide sequence: TGCGCCAGCAGCTACGGAGTTAACTATGGCTACACCTTC.

There are many counts of this clonotype. Here the CDR3 reads CSVLRSGETQYF. The CDR3 nucleotides read TGCAGCGTCCTCCGGTCGGGAGAGACCCAGTACTTC. This chain uses TRBV29-1 with TRBJ2-5; D is unresolved. The CDR3 extends over 12 amino acids. CDR1 is SQVTM, CDR2 ANQGSEA, per germline. The V end lost 6 bases, the J end lost 4 bases, and 12 bases lay between the germline ends.

This clonotype was found many times. The chain couples TRBV20-1 to TRBJ2-7; D is possibly TRBD2 (5 bases). V gave up 8 bases and J gave up 7 bases, with 21 bases separating them. The CDR3 sequence is 13 residues long. The germline gives CDR1 DFQATT, CDR2 SNEGSKA (reference sequence). DNA for the CDR3: TGCAGTCCTAAACGCAGCGGCAATAATGAGCAGTACTTC. As protein: CSPKRSGNNEQYF.

This clonotype was seen many times. The chain links TRBV28 to TRBJ2-7, with D tentatively TRBD2 (6 bases). V was trimmed by 5 bases and J by 4 bases, leaving 15 bases between them. Germline loops: CDR1 MDHEN, CDR2 SYDVKM. This CDR3 contains 14 residues. CDR3 loop: CASSPLSGSYEQYF. The DNA for the CDR3 is TGTGCCAGCAGTCCCCTGAGCGGGTCTTACGAGCAGTACTTC.

The sample holds a few counts of this clonotype. CDR3 bases: TGTGCCAGCAACTTCGGGAGTCTGGTTGAGCAGTTCTTC. This encodes CASNFGSLVEQFF. The V and J genes are TRBV12-3 or TRBV12-4 and TRBJ2-1, with D possibly TRBD2 on 6 matching bases. V dropped 7 bases and J dropped 9 bases, with 16 bases sitting between them. This CDR3 has 13 amino acids.

The chain couples TRBV11-2 to TRBJ1-1; no clear D gene. This CDR3 comprises 16 residues. The V end lost 0 bases, the J end lost 3 bases, and 14 bases lay between the germline ends. CDR1 is SGHAT, CDR2 FQNNGV, per germline. The CDR3 bases are TGTGCCAGCAGCTTAGACAGGACGTTACCCCACACTGAAGCTTTCTTT. Translated, it gives CASSLDRTLPHTEAFF.

The sample holds many counts of this clonotype. The chain recombines TRBV27 with TRBJ2-7; TRBD1 agrees at 8 bases. The CDR3 spans 12 residues. With V trimmed by 5 bases and J by 10 bases, 7 bases remained unmatched. Looked up from germline, CDR1 is MNHEY and CDR2 is SMNVEV (reference sequence). The CDR3 region has the DNA TGTGCCAGCAGTACCGGGACAGGTAGACAGTACTTC. Residues: CASSTGTGRQYF.